This section outlines one T cell receptor beta chain sequence together with its context. Its specificity is not known. There are 14 residues in the CDR3. Germline V gene lookup returns CDR1 SNHLY and CDR2 FYNNEI. V was cut by 1 base and J by 3 bases, with 9 bases left in between. A single record per CDR3 protein comes from TCRdb applying MiXCR to the reads. The table records some 270,000 distinct CDR3 sequences, about 18% of them present only once. This sample stems from a study of T cell repertoires in cytomegalovirus infection. Study as a whole: Shared public TCR beta signatures pointed to both CMV infection and a matching HLA type. Overall study findings and caveats: HLA-C-restricted CMV-specific TCR beta clonotypes were dominant in the ex vivo response. Individuals carrying CMV plus the relevant HLA were identified by cumulative frequency of public TCR beta families.

The origin of this receptor is a human donor in good health (CMV status not recorded). Some clones in this sample may be carry-over from other donors' samples. The V call is TRBV2, the J call TRBJ1-2; D is ambiguous. The sample was CD8+ T cells from PBMCs. CDR3 loop: CASSEVEADYGYTF. The CDR3 region has the DNA TGTGCCAGCAGTGAAGTAGAAGCTGACTATGGCTACACCTTC.